This entry lists 26 T cell receptor beta chains sequenced from one sample in a study of T cell responses to AZD1222 COVID-19 vaccine. Sequenced by immunoSEQ multiplex PCR; TCRdb stores in-frame clones only, minus some. In the table there are about 110,000 clones, roughly 90% of which are singletons. The sequencing here drew on peripheral blood, taken on day 0 of AZD1222 vaccination. These receptor sequences come from an adult in good health.

The genes are TRBV20-1 and TRBJ2-1; D remains unclear. The CDR3 consists of 13 residues. The V gene lost 3 bases and the J gene lost 7 bases, with 13 bases spanning the gap. The germline V gene has CDR1 DFQATT and CDR2 SNEGSKA (reference sequence). The chain's CDR3 is CSASRLASNEQFF. The CDR3 DNA reads TGCAGTGCTAGTCGTCTCGCGTCAAATGAGCAGTTCTTC.

V gene TRBV24-1 combines with J gene TRBJ2-1; 7 nucleotides match TRBD2. This CDR3 contains 16 residues. V was pared by 2 bases and J by 6 bases, with 9 bases of the junction left unmatched. Germline assignment: CDR1 KGHDR and CDR2 SFDVKD. The CDR3 DNA is TGTGCCACCAGTGATTCCGTAGCGGGCCTACTCAATGAGCAGTTCTTC. Translated, it gives CATSDSVAGLLNEQFF.

The chain combines TRBV7-8 with TRBJ2-5; D might be TRBD2 (6 bases). V lost 5 bases and J lost 5, with 15 bases in between. The CDR3 length is 14 residues. Germline CDR1 reads SGHVS; CDR2 reads FQNEAQ. CDR3 amino acids: CASSLLGLGETQYF. DNA for the CDR3: TGTGCCAGCAGCCTCTTGGGACTGGGGGAGACCCAGTACTTC.

This chain joins TRBV2 and TRBJ2-3; TRBD2 aligns across 12 bases. V lost 2 bases, J lost 1 base, and 1 base stayed unmatched. This CDR3 is built from 16 residues. The germline V gene encodes CDR1 SNHLY and CDR2 FYNNEI. In DNA, the CDR3 is TGTGCCAGCAGTGAAAGACTAGCGGGGGGCACAGATACGCAGTATTTT. It is translated as CASSERLAGGTDTQYF.

This clone was detected only once. The CDR3 sequence is CASSLSRAAEQYF. The CDR3 nucleotides read TGTGCCAGCAGTTTATCGAGAGCAGCCGAGCAGTACTTC. This rearrangement joins TRBV27 to TRBJ2-7; D call uncertain. The germline V gene encodes CDR1 MNHEY and CDR2 SMNVEV (reference sequence). V was cut by 0 bases and J by 6 bases, with 9 bases left in between. The CDR3 runs 13 residues.

V usage is TRBV28 and J usage is TRBJ1-2, with no clear D. The CDR3 covers 14 residues. V gave up 7 bases and J gave up 2 bases, with 14 bases separating them. From germline, CDR1 is MDHEN and CDR2 SYDVKM. The CDR3 DNA reads TGTGCCAGCACCCCTGGGGTGGTCAACTATGGCTACACCTTC. Protein sequence: CASTPGVVNYGYTF.

The chain employs TRBV20-1 and TRBJ1-2, with D uncertain. The germline V and J ends were trimmed by 3 bases and 7 bases, with 0 bases remaining between them. Germline-derived CDR1 and CDR2 are DFQATT and SNEGSKA (reference sequence). This CDR3 spans 8 amino acids. The CDR3 loop reads CSASGYTF. Here the CDR3 DNA reads TGCAGTGCTAGTGGCTACACCTTC.

V gene TRBV18 combines with J gene TRBJ1-5; D ambiguous. V gave up 1 base and J gave up 6 bases, with 7 bases separating them. Germline V gene sequence: CDR1 KGHSH, CDR2 LQKENI. CDR3 length: 13 residues. For the CDR3, the DNA is TGTGCCAGCTCACCACAAGAGAGTCAGCCCCAGCATTTT. This encodes CASSPQESQPQHF.

The chain carries TRBV2 and TRBJ1-2; possibly TRBD1 for D (5 bases). V lost 6 bases and J lost 4, with 9 bases in between. This CDR3 region has 12 residues. CDR1 is SNHLY, CDR2 FYNNEI, per germline. CDR3 in amino acids: CASRGTVYGYTF. The CDR3 DNA reads as TGTGCCAGCAGGGGGACGGTCTATGGCTACACCTTC.

This rearrangement joins TRBV4-2 to TRBJ1-5, with D unclear. This CDR3 contains 13 residues. The germline gives CDR1 LGHNA, CDR2 YNFKEQ. V was shortened by 0 bases and J by 7 bases, with 7 bases between the two germline ends. The CDR3 bases are TGTGCCAGCAGCCAAGATCTACTGCAGCCCCAGCATTTT. This gives the protein CASSQDLLQPQHF.

This chain uses TRBV19 with TRBJ2-6; the D gene is possibly TRBD2 (5 bases). The V end lost 4 bases, the J end lost 4 bases, and 17 bases lay between the germline ends. Germline lookup yields CDR1 LNHDA and CDR2 SQIVND (reference sequence). CDR3 length: 17 amino acids. CDR3 sequence: CASSTLYGGQGANVLTF. The DNA of the CDR3 is TGTGCCAGTAGTACCCTCTATGGAGGCCAGGGGGCCAACGTCCTGACTTTC.

The genes are TRBV24-1 and TRBJ1-6; a weak D match, TRBD1 (5 bases). The germline gives CDR1 KGHDR, CDR2 SFDVKD. V was clipped by 4 bases and J by 9 bases, with 15 bases between them. This CDR3 has 15 residues. The CDR3 DNA sequence: TGTGCCACCAGTGACCCCGGTGGGGGGGGTTCACCCCTCCACTTT. It yields the protein CATSDPGGGGSPLHF.

The chain joins TRBV7-2 to TRBJ1-2; TRBD1 matches 8 bases. The CDR3 runs 15 residues. Trimming at V came to 3 bases and at J to 3 bases, leaving 6 bases not matched to a gene. From germline, CDR1 is SGHTA and CDR2 FQGNSA. CDR3 loop: CASSLDRVGDYGYTF. CDR3 DNA: TGTGCCAGCAGCTTGGACAGGGTGGGGGACTATGGCTACACCTTC.

This chain joins TRBV6-2 or TRBV6-3 and TRBJ2-7, with D perhaps TRBD2 (6 bases). With 4 bases removed from V and 3 bases from J, the gap between germline ends came to 10 bases. The CDR3 runs to 13 residues. Germline V gene lookup returns CDR1 MNHEY and CDR2 SVGEGT. The CDR3 sequence: CASSFHGSYEQYF. Written as DNA, the CDR3 is TGTGCCAGCAGTTTCCACGGGAGCTACGAGCAGTACTTC.

V gene TRBV19 combines with J gene TRBJ1-5; tentative D call: TRBD1 (5 bases). Trimming took 11 bases from V and 4 from J, leaving 15 bases between them. The germline CDR1 and CDR2 sequences are LNHDA and SQIVND (reference sequence). CDR3 length: 13 amino acids. The chain's CDR3 is CAGGDGQNQPQHF. In DNA form, the CDR3 reads TGTGCCGGAGGGGACGGACAAAATCAGCCCCAGCATTTT.

This clone was observed once. The V call is TRBV28, the J call TRBJ2-5; D call uncertain. The CDR3 has 15 residues. The germline gives CDR1 MDHEN, CDR2 SYDVKM. V was cut by 5 bases and J by 5 bases, with 18 bases left in between. The CDR3 bases are TGTGCCAGCAGTAACCCAATATCAGGTTACGAGACCCAGTACTTC. Encoded protein: CASSNPISGYETQYF.

This clone has only one observation. This sequence joins TRBV3-1 (or the pseudogene TRBV3-2) and TRBJ1-1; 7 bases align to TRBD1. CDR1 is LGHDT and CDR2 is YNNKEL in the germline V gene (reference sequence). The junction had 7 bases not matched to a gene; V was cut back by 4 bases and J by 2 bases. The CDR3 is 15 amino acids. The CDR3 DNA sequence: TGTGCCAGCAGCCTCCGGGGGACAGCAAACACTGAAGCTTTCTTT. Encoded protein: CASSLRGTANTEAFF.

The gene calls are TRBV6-2 or TRBV6-3 and TRBJ1-5; D not certain. Looked up from germline, CDR1 is MNHEY and CDR2 is SVGEGT. Trimming took 0 bases from V and 9 from J, leaving 6 bases between them. The CDR3 has 12 residues. CDR3 protein: CASSYSRGPQHF. For the CDR3, the DNA is TGTGCCAGCAGTTACTCGCGTGGGCCCCAGCATTTT.

This chain connects TRBV4-2 to TRBJ2-3; perhaps TRBD1 as D (6 bases). Germline values: CDR1 LGHNA, CDR2 YNFKEQ. The CDR3 has 16 residues. The V gene lost 1 base and the J gene lost 2 bases, with 13 bases spanning the gap. CDR3 sequence reads: CASSQGRQAFTDTQYF. The CDR3 DNA sequence: TGTGCCAGCAGCCAAGGGAGACAGGCTTTCACAGATACGCAGTATTTT.

As to this clone: At one end the junction does not follow the germline gene, possibly because of a read error. The chain has TRBV3-1 (or the pseudogene TRBV3-2) and TRBJ2-7; D gene ambiguous. Germline CDR1 reads LGHDT; CDR2 reads YNNKEL (reference sequence). The CDR3 is made up of 13 amino acids. The CDR3 reads CASRQAAMGEQYF. CDR3 nucleotide sequence: TGTGCCAGCAGGCAAGCTGCAATGGGCGAGCAGTACTTC.

This clone has just one count. V gene TRBV4-2 combines with J gene TRBJ1-2, with no clear D. The CDR3 has 14 amino acids. Trimming left V 4 bases short and J 7 bases short, with 16 bases between. CDR1 and CDR2 from the germline V gene are LGHNA and YNFKEQ. In DNA, the CDR3 is TGTGCCAGCAGCCCTTCCGGGCCGCTTAGTGGCTACACCTTC. Its protein product is CASSPSGPLSGYTF.

The rearrangement joins TRBV27 to TRBJ2-2; D gene unclear. CDR1 is MNHEY and CDR2 is SMNVEV in the germline V gene (reference sequence). Trimming removed 6 bases from V and 0 bases from J, with 11 bases in between. This CDR3 contains 15 residues. The CDR3 loop reads CASRSHGSNTGELFF. CDR3 in DNA: TGTGCCAGCAGAAGTCATGGGTCGAACACCGGGGAGCTGTTTTTT.

The CDR3 bases are TGTGCCAGCAGCTTAAAGGTTGTGGGACTATCTGGGGGTAATGAGCAGTTCTTC. This sequence encodes CASSLKVVGLSGGNEQFF. J is TRBJ2-1 and V is TRBV7-2, with 7 bases aligning to TRBD2. Germline assignment: CDR1 SGHTA and CDR2 FQGNSA. This CDR3 is 18 amino acids long. Trimming at V came to 2 bases and at J to 7 bases, leaving 17 bases not matched to a gene. Full variable domain (remainder filled in from reference TRBV7-2 and TRBJ2-1): GAGVSQSPSNKVTEKGKDVELRCDPISGHTALYWYRQSLGQGLEFLIYFQGNSAPDKSGLPSDRFSAERTGGSVSTLTIQRTQQEDSAVYLCASSLKVVGLSGGNEQFFGPGTRLTVL.

The gene calls are TRBV2 and TRBJ1-5; no clear D gene. Per germline, CDR1 SNHLY and CDR2 FYNNEI. The CDR3 is made up of 14 amino acids. Trimming pared 6 bases from V and 2 bases from J, leaving 11 bases between. CDR3 DNA sequence: TGTGCCAGCAGCGAGGACCCGGGCAATCAGCCCCAGCATTTT. Translation: CASSEDPGNQPQHF.

Points on this clone: The junction differs from germline at one of its ends, possibly a read error. This rearrangement joins TRBV12-3 or TRBV12-4 to TRBJ2-1; 9 bases are shared with TRBD2. The CDR3 contains 13 residues. CDR3 bases: TGTGCCAGCAGTGTAGCGGGAGCCAATGAGCAGTTCTTC. Its protein is CASSVAGANEQFF.

This clone was found once. The V and J genes are TRBV7-9 and TRBJ2-1, with no clear D. This CDR3 region has 15 residues. Germline V gene sequence: CDR1 SEHNR, CDR2 FQNEAQ (reference sequence). The V gene lost 3 bases and the J gene lost 2 bases, with 11 bases spanning the gap. The CDR3 nucleotides are TGTGCCAGCAGCTTTGGCGGACGGGCCTACAATGAGCAGTTCTTC. This gives the protein CASSFGGRAYNEQFF.